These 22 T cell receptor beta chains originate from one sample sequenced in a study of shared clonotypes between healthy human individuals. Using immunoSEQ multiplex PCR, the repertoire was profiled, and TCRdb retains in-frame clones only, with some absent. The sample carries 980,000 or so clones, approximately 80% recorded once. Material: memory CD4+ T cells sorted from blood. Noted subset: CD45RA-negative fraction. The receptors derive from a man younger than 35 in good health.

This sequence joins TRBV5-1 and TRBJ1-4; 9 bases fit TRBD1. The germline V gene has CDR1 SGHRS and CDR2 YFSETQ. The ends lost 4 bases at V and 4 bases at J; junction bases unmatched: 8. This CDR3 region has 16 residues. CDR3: CASSTGTGTLNEKLFF. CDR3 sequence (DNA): TGCGCCAGCAGCACGGGGACAGGGACCCTTAATGAAAAACTGTTTTTT.

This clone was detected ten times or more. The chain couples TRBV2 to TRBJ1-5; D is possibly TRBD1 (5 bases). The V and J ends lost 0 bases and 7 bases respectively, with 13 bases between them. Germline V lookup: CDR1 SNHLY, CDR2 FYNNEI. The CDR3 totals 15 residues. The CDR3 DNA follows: TGTGCCAGCAGTGAAGCGCTTCGGGGCAGACAGCCCCAGCATTTT. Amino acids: CASSEALRGRQPQHF.

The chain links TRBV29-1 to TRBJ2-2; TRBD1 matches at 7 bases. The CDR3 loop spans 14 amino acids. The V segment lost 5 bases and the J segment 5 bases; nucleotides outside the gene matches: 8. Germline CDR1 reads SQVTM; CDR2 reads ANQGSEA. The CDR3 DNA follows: TGCAGCGTTACACAGGGGTTGTATACCGGGGAGCTGTTTTTT. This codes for CSVTQGLYTGELFF.

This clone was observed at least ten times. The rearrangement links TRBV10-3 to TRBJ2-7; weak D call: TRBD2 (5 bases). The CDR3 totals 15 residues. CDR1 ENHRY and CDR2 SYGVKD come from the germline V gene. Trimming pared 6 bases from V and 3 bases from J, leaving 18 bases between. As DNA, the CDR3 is TGTGCCATCAGGAGCCAGTTGGGAGACGGCTACGAGCAGTACTTC. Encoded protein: CAIRSQLGDGYEQYF.

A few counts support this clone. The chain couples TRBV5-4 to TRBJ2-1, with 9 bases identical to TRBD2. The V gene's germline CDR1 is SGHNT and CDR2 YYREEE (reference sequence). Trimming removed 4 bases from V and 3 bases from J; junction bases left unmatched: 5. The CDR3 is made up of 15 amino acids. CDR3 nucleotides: TGTGCCAGCAGCCACCAGCGGGGGGACTACAATGAGCAGTTCTTC. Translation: CASSHQRGDYNEQFF.

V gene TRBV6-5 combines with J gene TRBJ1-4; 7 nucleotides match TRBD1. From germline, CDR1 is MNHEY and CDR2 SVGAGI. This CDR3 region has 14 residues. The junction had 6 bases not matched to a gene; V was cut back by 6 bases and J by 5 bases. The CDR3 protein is CASRRDSKNEKLFF. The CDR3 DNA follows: TGTGCCAGCAGAAGGGACAGCAAGAATGAAAAACTGTTTTTT.

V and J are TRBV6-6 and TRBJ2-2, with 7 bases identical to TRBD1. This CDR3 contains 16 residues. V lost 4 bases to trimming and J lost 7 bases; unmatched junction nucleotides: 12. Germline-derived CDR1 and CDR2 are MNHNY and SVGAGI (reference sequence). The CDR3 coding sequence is TGTGCCAGCAGTTCCCCCCGACAGGGTAGGGTCGGGGAGCTGTTTTTT. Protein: CASSSPRQGRVGELFF.

DNA of the CDR3: TGTGCCAGCAGTTCCCGGAGGGGGCTGAATGAGCAGTTCTTC. Its protein is CASSSRRGLNEQFF. The V gene is TRBV2, the J gene TRBJ2-1; the D gene is possibly TRBD1 (7 bases). This CDR3 contains 14 residues. The germline CDR1 and CDR2 sequences are SNHLY and FYNNEI. V was clipped by 5 bases and J by 7 bases, with 15 bases between them. The entire variable domain, with the rest obtained from reference TRBV2 and TRBJ2-1, is as follows: EPEVTQTPSHQVTQMGQEVILRCVPISNHLYFYWYRQILGQKVEFLVSFYNNEISEKSEIFDDQFSVERPDGSNFTLKIRSTKLEDSAMYFCASSSRRGLNEQFFGPGTRLTVL.

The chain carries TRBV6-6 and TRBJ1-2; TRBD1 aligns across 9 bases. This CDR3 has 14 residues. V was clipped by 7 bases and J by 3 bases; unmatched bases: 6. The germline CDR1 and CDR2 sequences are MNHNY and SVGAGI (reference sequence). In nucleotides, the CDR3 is TGTGCCAGCAACCGACAGGGGGATTACTATGGCTACACCTTC. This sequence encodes CASNRQGDYYGYTF.

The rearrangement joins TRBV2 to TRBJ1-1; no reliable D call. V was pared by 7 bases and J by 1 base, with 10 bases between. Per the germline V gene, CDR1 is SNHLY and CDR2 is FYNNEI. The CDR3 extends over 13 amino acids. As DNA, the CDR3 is TGTGCCAGCAAGTCGGAGGGGAACACTGAAGCTTTCTTT. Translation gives CASKSEGNTEAFF.

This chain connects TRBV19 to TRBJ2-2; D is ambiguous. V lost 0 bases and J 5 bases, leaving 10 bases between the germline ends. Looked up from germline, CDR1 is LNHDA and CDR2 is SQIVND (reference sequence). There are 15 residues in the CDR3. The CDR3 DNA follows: TGTGCCAGTAGTATAGACTGGGTTGAAACCGGGGAGCTGTTTTTT. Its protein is CASSIDWVETGELFF.

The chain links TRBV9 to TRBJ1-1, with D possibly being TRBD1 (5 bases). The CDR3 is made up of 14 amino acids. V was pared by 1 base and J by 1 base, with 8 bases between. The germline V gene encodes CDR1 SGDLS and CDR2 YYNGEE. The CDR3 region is CASSVQGGNTEAFF. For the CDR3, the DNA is TGTGCCAGCAGCGTACAGGGAGGGAACACTGAAGCTTTCTTT. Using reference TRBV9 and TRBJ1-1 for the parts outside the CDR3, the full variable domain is DSGVTQTPKHLITATGQRVTLRCSPRSGDLSVYWYQQSLDQGLQFLIQYYNGEERAKGNILERFSAQQFPDLHSELNLSSLELGDSALYFCASSVQGGNTEAFFGQGTRLTVV.

CDR3 nucleotide sequence: TGTGCCAGCAGCTTGTGGCAGACCAGCTCCTACGAGCAGTACTTC. It specifies CASSLWQTSSYEQYF. The chain has TRBV5-6 and TRBJ2-7; the D is unclear. Trimming stripped 1 base from V and 0 bases from J, with 11 bases between. There are 15 residues in the CDR3. CDR1 SGHDT and CDR2 YYEEEE come from the germline V gene.

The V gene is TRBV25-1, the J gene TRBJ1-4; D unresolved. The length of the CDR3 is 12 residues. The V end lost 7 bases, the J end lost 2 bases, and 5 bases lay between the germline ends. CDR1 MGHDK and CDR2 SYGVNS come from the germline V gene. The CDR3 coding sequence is TGTGCCAGCACGGGGACTAATGAAAAACTGTTTTTT. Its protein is CASTGTNEKLFF. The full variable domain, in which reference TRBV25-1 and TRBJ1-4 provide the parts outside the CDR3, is EADIYQTPRYLVIGTGKKITLECSQTMGHDKMYWYQQDPGMELHLIHYSYGVNSTEKGDLSSESTVSRIRTEHFPLTLESARPSHTSQYLCASTGTNEKLFFGSGTQLSVL.

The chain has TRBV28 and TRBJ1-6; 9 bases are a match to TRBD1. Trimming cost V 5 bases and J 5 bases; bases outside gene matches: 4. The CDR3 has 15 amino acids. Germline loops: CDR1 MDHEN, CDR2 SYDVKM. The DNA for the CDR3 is TGTGCCAGCAGTCTCGGGACAGGGAATAATTCACCCCTCCACTTT. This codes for CASSLGTGNNSPLHF.

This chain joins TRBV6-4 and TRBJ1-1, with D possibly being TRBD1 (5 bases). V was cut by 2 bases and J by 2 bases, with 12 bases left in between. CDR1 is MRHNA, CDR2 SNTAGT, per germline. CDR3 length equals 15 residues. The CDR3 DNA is TGTGCCAGCAGTGACGGAGCGACAGACAACACTGAAGCTTTCTTT. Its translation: CASSDGATDNTEAFF.

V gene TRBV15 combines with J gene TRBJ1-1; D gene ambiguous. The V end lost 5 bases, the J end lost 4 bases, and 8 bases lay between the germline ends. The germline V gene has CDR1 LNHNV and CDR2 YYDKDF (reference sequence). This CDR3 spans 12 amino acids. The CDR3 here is CATSQGPTEAFF. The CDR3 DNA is TGTGCCACCAGCCAAGGTCCCACTGAAGCTTTCTTT.

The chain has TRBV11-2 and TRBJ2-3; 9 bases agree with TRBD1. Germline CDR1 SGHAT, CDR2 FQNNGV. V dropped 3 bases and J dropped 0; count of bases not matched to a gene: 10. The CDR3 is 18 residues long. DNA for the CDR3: TGTGCCAGCAGCTTTGGTACCCTACAGGGGGCAAGCACAGATACGCAGTATTTT. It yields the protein CASSFGTLQGASTDTQYF.

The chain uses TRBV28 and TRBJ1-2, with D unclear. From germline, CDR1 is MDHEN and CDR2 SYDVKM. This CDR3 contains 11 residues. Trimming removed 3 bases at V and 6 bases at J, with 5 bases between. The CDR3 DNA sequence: TGTGCCAGCAGTTTCTTTGATGGCTACACCTTC. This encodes CASSFFDGYTF.

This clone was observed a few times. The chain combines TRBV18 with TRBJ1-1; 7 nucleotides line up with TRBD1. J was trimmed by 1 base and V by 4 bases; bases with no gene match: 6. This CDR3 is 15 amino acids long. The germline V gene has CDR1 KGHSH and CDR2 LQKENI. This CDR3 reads CASSQSTGQNTEAFF. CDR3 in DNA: TGTGCCAGCTCACAGTCGACAGGGCAGAACACTGAAGCTTTCTTT.

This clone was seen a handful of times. The CDR3 protein is CASRWGTNTEAFF. The CDR3 bases are TGTGCCAGCAGATGGGGCACGAACACTGAAGCTTTCTTT. The chain is built from TRBV6-6 and TRBJ1-1, with D possibly being TRBD1 (5 bases). Germline V gene sequence: CDR1 MNHNY, CDR2 SVGAGI (reference sequence). CDR3 length: 13 residues. Deletions cut 6 bases from V and 1 base from J, with 9 bases between.

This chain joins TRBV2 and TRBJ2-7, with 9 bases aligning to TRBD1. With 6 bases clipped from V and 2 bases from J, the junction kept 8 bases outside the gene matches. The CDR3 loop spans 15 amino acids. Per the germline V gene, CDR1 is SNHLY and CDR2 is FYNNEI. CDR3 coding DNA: TGTGCCAGCAGGAAACCGGGACAGGGCGCCTACGAGCAGTACTTC. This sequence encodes CASRKPGQGAYEQYF.